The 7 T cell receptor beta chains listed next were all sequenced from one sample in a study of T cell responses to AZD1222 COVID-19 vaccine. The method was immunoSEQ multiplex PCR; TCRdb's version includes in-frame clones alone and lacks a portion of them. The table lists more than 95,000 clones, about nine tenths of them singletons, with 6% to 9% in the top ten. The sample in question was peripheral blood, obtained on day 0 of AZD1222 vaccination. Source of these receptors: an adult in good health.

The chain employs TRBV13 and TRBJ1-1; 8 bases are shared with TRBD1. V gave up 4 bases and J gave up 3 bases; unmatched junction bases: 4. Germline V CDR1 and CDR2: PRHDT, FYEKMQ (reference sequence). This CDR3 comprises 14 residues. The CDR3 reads CASSSGGGDTEAFF. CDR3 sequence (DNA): TGTGCCAGCAGCTCAGGGGGCGGGGACACTGAAGCTTTCTTT.

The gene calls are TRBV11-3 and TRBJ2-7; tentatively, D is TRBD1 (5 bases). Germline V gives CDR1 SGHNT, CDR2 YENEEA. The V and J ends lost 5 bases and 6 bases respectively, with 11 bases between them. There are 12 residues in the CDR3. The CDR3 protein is CASSRQGFEQYF. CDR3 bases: TGTGCCAGCAGCCGCCAGGGTTTCGAGCAGTACTTC.

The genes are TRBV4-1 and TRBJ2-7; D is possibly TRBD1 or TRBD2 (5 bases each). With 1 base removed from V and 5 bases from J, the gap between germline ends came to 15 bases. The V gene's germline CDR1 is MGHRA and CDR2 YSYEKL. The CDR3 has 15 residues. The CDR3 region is CASSQVGRGSDEQYF. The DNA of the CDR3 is TGCGCCAGCAGCCAAGTGGGGCGCGGGTCTGACGAGCAGTACTTC.

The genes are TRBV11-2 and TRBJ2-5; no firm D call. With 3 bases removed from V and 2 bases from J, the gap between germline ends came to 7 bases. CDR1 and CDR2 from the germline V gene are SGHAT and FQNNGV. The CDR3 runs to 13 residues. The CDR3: CASSFTDQETQYF. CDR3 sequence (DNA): TGTGCCAGCAGCTTTACAGATCAAGAGACCCAGTACTTC.

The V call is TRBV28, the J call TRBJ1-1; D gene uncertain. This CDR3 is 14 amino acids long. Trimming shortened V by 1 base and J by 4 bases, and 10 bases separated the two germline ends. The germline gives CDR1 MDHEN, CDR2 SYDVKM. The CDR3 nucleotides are TGTGCCAGCAGTTTATCGGGCCGACGCACTGAAGCTTTCTTT. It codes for CASSLSGRRTEAFF.

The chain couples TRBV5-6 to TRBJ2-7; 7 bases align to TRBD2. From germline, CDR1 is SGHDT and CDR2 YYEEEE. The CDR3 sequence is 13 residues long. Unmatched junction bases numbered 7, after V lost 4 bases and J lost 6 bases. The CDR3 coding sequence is TGTGCCAGCAGCCCTCAGGGCGGGGGCGAGCAGTACTTC. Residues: CASSPQGGGEQYF.

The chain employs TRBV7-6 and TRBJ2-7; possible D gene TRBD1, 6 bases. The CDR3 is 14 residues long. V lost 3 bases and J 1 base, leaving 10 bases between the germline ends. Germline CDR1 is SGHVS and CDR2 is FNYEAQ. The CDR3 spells CASSFSQGSYEQYF. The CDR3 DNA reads TGTGCCAGCAGCTTTTCACAGGGATCCTACGAGCAGTACTTC.